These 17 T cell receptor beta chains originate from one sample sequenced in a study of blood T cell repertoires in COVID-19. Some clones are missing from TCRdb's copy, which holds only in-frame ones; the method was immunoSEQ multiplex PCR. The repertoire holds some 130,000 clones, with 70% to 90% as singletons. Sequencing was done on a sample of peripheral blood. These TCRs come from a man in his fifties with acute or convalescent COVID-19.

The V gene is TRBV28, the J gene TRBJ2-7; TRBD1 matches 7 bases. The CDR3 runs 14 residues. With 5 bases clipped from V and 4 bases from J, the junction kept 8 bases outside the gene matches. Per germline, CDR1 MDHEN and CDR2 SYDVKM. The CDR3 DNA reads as TGTGCCAGCAGTGCAGAGACAGGGTTATACGAGCAGTACTTC. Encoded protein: CASSAETGLYEQYF.

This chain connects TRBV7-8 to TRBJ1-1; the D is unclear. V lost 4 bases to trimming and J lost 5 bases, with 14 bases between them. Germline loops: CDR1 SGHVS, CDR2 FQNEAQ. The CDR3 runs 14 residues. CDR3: CASSSLTSGTEAFF. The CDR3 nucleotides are TGTGCCAGCAGCTCACTAACCTCGGGAACTGAAGCTTTCTTT. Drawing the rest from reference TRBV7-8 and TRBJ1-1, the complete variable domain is GAGVSQSPRYKVAKRGQDVALRCDPISGHVSLFWYQQALGQGPEFLTYFQNEAQLDKSGLPSDRFFAERPEGSVSTLKIQRTQQEDSAVYLCASSSLTSGTEAFFGQGTRLTVV.

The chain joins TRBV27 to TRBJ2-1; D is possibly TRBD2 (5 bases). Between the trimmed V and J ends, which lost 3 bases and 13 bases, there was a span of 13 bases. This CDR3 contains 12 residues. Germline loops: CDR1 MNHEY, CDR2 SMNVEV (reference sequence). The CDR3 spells CASSLAGIAQFF. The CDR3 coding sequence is TGTGCCAGCAGTTTGGCGGGTATCGCCCAGTTCTTC.

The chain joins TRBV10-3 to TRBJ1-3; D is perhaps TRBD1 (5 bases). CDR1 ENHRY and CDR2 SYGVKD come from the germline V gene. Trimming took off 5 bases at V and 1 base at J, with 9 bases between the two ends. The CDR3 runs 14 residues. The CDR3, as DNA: TGTGCCATCAGTTCTGGGGGGTCTGGAAACACCATATATTTT. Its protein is CAISSGGSGNTIYF.

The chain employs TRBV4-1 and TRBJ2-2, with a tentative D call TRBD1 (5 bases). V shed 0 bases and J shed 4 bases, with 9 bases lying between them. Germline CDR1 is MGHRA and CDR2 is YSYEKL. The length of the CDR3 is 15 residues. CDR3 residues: CASSQEGHSTGELFF. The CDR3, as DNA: TGCGCCAGCAGCCAAGAGGGGCATTCCACCGGGGAGCTGTTTTTT.

CDR3 protein: CASQGRLVGTEAFF. CDR3 in DNA: TGTGCCAGCCAGGGTCGGTTAGTGGGGACTGAAGCTTTCTTT. This chain connects TRBV2 to TRBJ1-1; D perhaps matches TRBD1 (5 bases). Trimming left V 8 bases short and J 5 bases short, with 18 bases between. In germline, CDR1 is SNHLY, CDR2 FYNNEI. The CDR3 runs 14 residues.

The CDR3, as DNA: TGCGCCAGCAGCTTGGGGGGGACACTCTCCTACGAGCAGTACTTC. Its protein product is CASSLGGTLSYEQYF. V gene TRBV5-1 combines with J gene TRBJ2-7; possibly TRBD1 for D (6 bases). The CDR3 is 15 residues long. Germline CDR1 reads SGHRS; CDR2 reads YFSETQ. The germline V and J ends were trimmed by 0 bases and 0 bases, with 10 bases remaining between them.

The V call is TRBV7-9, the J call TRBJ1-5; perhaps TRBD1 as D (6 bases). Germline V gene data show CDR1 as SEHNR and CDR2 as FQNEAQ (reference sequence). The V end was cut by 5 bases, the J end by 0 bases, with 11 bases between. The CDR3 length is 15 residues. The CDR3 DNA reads TGTGCCAGCAGCGCGACAGGTAATAGCAATCAGCCCCAGCATTTT. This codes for CASSATGNSNQPQHF.

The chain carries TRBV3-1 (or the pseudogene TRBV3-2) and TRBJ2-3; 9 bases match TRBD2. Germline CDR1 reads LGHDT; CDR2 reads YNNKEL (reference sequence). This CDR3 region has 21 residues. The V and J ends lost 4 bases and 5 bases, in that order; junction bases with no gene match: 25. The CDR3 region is CASSPTSWGASGISVGDTQYF. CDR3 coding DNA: TGTGCCAGCAGCCCCACTTCTTGGGGGGCTAGCGGGATCTCGGTGGGAGATACGCAGTATTTT.

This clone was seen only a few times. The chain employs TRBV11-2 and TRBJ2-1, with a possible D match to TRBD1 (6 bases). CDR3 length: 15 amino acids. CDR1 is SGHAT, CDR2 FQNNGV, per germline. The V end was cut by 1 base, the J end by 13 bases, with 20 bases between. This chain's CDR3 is CASSLAFRGRGRQFF. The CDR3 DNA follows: TGTGCCAGCAGCTTAGCTTTTCGTGGCAGGGGCCGCCAGTTCTTC.

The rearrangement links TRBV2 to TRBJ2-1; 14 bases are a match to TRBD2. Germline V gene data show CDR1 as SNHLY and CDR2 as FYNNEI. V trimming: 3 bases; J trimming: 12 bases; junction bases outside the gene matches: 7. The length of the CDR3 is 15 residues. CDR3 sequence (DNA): TGTGCCAGCAGTGAGGGACTAGCGGGAGAGCGGGTGCAGTTCTTC. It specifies CASSEGLAGERVQFF.

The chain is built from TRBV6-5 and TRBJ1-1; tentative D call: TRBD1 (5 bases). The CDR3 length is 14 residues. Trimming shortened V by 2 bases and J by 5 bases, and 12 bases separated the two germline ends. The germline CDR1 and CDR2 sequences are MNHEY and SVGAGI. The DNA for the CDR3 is TGTGCCAGCAGTTACCTATCGCGGGGGACTGAAGCTTTCTTT. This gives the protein CASSYLSRGTEAFF.

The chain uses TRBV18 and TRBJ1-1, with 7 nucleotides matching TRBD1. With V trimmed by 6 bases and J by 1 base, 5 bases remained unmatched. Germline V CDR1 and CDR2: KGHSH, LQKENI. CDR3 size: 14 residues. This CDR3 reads CASSAGGPNTEAFF. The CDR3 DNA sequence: TGTGCCAGCTCTGCAGGGGGTCCGAACACTGAAGCTTTCTTT.

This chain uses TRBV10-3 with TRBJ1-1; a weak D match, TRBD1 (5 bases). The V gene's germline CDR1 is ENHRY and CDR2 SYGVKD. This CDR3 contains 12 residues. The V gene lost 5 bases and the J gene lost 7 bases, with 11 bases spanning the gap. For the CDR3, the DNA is TGTGCCATCAGTCGACAGTCCTATGAAGCTTTCTTT. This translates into CAISRQSYEAFF.

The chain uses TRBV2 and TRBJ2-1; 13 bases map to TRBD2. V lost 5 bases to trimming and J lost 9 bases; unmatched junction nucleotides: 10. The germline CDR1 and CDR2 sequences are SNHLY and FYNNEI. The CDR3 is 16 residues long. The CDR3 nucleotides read TGTGCCAGCAGTTTACTAGCGGGAGGGCAGGGGGGTGAGCAGTTCTTC. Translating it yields CASSLLAGGQGGEQFF.

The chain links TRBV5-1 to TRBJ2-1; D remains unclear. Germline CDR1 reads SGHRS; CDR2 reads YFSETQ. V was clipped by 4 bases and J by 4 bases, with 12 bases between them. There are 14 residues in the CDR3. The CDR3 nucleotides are TGCGCCAGCAGCGAGGCCTTAAATTACAATGAGCAGTTCTTC. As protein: CASSEALNYNEQFF.

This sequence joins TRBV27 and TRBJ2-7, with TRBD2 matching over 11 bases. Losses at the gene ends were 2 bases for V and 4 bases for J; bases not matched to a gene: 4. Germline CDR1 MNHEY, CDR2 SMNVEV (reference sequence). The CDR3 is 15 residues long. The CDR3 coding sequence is TGTGCCAGCAGTTTAGTAGCGGGAGGGCCTTACGAGCAGTACTTC. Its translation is CASSLVAGGPYEQYF.